This T cell receptor beta chain was found in a study of beta chain features in type 1 diabetes. Turning to the study itself: Sorted cells numbering 107,917,701 were examined across all samples. General study results and limits: A potential influence of HLA type upon TCRB rearrangement remained unresolved herein. Moderately but significantly shorter TCRB CDR3s were found in Type 1 diabetes patients in all four CD4+ subsets. Type 1 diabetes patients showed fewer insertions and more deletions at VDJ junctions.

In the case of this clone: Its antigen remains unidentified.

Purity exceeding 95% was reached by all sorted populations. The germline V gene has CDR1 LGHNA and CDR2 YSLEER. The CDR3 is 15 amino acids. Trimming cost V 0 bases and J 8 bases, with 16 bases left between them. Every isolated RNA sample was fully reverse transcribed, so sequencing captured expressed TCRB transcripts. Clones were read by immunoSEQ multiplex PCR, and TCRdb kept only the in-frame ones, dropping some. The data show about 370,000 clones, 8.5% to 10% seen once. Sequenced material: central memory CD4+ T cells from blood. The source of this sequence is a man aged 30 to 45 with type 1 diabetes. The rearrangement uses TRBV4-3 and TRBJ1-2; D gene uncertain. The CDR3, as DNA: TGCGCCAGCAGCCAAGACCCTACCGGGGTGTACGGCTACACCTTC. The encoded protein is CASSQDPTGVYGYTF.